This is a list of T cell receptor beta chains from one sample in a study of T-cell memory formation after mild COVID-19. TCRdb redid the calling of the 5' RACE reads with MiXCR, one entry per CDR3 protein. Of some 320,000 distinct CDR3 sequences in the sample, roughly 15% were seen once. The sequencing sample was made of PBMCs or a T cell subset sorted from them (not recorded which). The source of these receptors is a man aged 18-30 years who had mild COVID-19 (a few samples of this study predate the infection). Cell type and time point are not known. Each CDR3 is given with its conserved first and last residue. A D gene is named only where the DNA matches it firmly. Clone size is stated in some rows and not others, as once, few, many or a class when expanded.

d_call j_call v_call cdr3_length clone_size cdr3_nt cdr3_aa
. TRBJ2-1 TRBV7-9 15 . TGTGCCAGCAGCTTGAGGATAAGCTCCTACAATGAGCAGTTCTTC CASSLRISSYNEQFF
. TRBJ2-2 TRBV6-5 16 . TGTGCCAGCAGTTACCCACCCGGGGGTGGCACCGGGGAGCTGTTTTTT CASSYPPGGGTGELFF
. TRBJ2-1 TRBV7-2 16 . TGTGCCAGCAGCTTAGGTAATAGCGGACTTTACAATGAGCAGTTCTTC CASSLGNSGLYNEQFF
. TRBJ1-6 TRBV5-4 15 few TGTGCCAGCAGCTCCGGGACGGGAGATAATTCACCCCTCCACTTT CASSSGTGDNSPLHF
. TRBJ2-3 TRBV10-3 13 . TGTGCCATCAGTGACCATGGGGCAGATACGCAGTATTTT CAISDHGADTQYF
TRBD1 TRBJ1-2 TRBV5-5 14 few TGTGCCAGCAGCTTCCGGACAGGGGATTATGGCTACACCTTC CASSFRTGDYGYTF
TRBD2 TRBJ2-5 TRBV7-6 14 . TGTGCCAGCAGCCCGAGCGGGGGGGTTGAGACCCAGTACTTC CASSPSGGVETQYF
TRBD1 TRBJ2-1 TRBV3-1 14 . TGTGCCAGCAAAGGACAGGGGTCCTACAATGAGCAGTTCTTC CASKGQGSYNEQFF
. TRBJ1-6 TRBV12-3/TRBV12-4 13 few TGTGCCAGCAGACAAGACGGGCCCTCACCCCTCCACTTT CASRQDGPSPLHF
. TRBJ2-3 TRBV20-1 13 . TGCAGTGCTAGAGATGGGGGGGCGGGTACGCAGTATTTT CSARDGGAGTQYF
TRBD2 TRBJ2-1 TRBV12-3/TRBV12-4 14 . TGTGCCAGCAGCGCGGGGGGGCGGGGAGTCGAGCAGTTCTTC CASSAGGRGVEQFF
. TRBJ1-1 TRBV5-1 13 . TGCGCCAGCAGCTTGGCCACGTACACTGAAGCTTTCTTT CASSLATYTEAFF
TRBD1 TRBJ1-3 TRBV4-1 17 . TGCGCCAGCAGCCTTCCCCGGACAGGGTTCTCTGGAAACACCATATATTTT CASSLPRTGFSGNTIYF
. TRBJ1-3 TRBV7-2 15 . TGTGCCAGCAGCTCTGAAAACGACCCTGGAAACACCATATATTTT CASSSENDPGNTIYF
. TRBJ1-5 TRBV6-2/TRBV6-3 15 . TGTGCCAGCAGTCCTTCTCCGGTCGAGAAACAGCCCCAGCATTTT CASSPSPVEKQPQHF
. TRBJ2-5 TRBV20-1 14 once TGCAGTGCTAGGTACTCAACCCGGGGAGAGACCCAGTACTTC CSARYSTRGETQYF
. TRBJ2-2 TRBV30 15 . TGTGCCTGGACCCGGGGTGGGGGTGTCACCGGGGAGCTGTTTTTT CAWTRGGGVTGELFF
TRBD1 TRBJ1-1 TRBV20-1 13 . TGCAGTGCTAGGAGGGGGCCGAACACTGAAGCTTTCTTT CSARRGPNTEAFF
TRBD1 TRBJ1-5 TRBV4-1 15 few TGCGCCAGCAGCCAGCCTGGACAGGGCAATCAGCCCCAGCATTTT CASSQPGQGNQPQHF
. TRBJ2-3 TRBV9 14 . TGTGCCAGCAGCGTAGCTAGTCGCCCAGATACGCAGTATTTT CASSVASRPDTQYF
. TRBJ2-5 TRBV7-9 15 . TGTGCCAGCAGCGCCCGACAGGGGAGGGGGGAGACCCAGTACTTC CASSARQGRGETQYF
. TRBJ2-7 TRBV7-9 14 . TGTGCCAGCAGCTTAGTAGACGGACCCTACGAGCAGTACTTC CASSLVDGPYEQYF
. TRBJ1-2 TRBV9 14 . TGTGCCAGCGGGGTCGAACAGGGAGTACAAGGCTACACCTTC CASGVEQGVQGYTF